The sequence of this T cell receptor beta chain was determined in a study of shared T cell receptors in the human thymus. There are 16 residues in the CDR3. Germline V CDR1 and CDR2: ENHRY, SYGVKD. Concerning this clone: A junction boundary mismatches the germline segment, possibly from a read error.

Libraries were prepared by immunoSEQ multiplex PCR; TCRdb keeps only in-frame clonotypes and omits some of them. The sample holds some 640,000 clones, approximately 87% seen once. Another study also made use of these data, one on human thymus T cells. That report adds: Thymic samples were excised during corrective heart operations. Overlap was high between thymic repertoires from unrelated individuals, as reported in related research.

This chain uses TRBV10-3 with TRBJ2-7; D may be TRBD1 (6 bases). The clonotype was recovered from a boy less than two years old with a congenital heart defect. Material for sequencing was thymocytes. The CDR3 sequence: CAITETGTRLIYEQYF. The CDR3 DNA reads TGTGCCATCACTGAGACCGGGACAAGATTGATCTACGAGCAGTACTTC.